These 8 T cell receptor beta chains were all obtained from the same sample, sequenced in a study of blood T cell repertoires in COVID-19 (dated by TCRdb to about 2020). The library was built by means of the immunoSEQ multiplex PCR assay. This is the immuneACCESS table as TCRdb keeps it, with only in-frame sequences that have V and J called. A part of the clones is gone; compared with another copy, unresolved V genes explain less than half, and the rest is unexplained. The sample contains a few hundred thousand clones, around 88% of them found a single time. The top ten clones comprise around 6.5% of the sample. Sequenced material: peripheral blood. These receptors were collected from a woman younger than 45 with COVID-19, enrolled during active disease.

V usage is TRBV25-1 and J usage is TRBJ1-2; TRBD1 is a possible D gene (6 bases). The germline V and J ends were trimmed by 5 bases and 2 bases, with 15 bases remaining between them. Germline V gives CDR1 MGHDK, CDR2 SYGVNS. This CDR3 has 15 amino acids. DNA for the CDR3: TGTGCCAGCAGTCCCCCGGGGGGGCAGAACTATGGCTACACCTTC. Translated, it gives CASSPPGGQNYGYTF.

CDR3 DNA sequence: TGCAGCGTCGGACTTTCGGGACTAGCGGGGGCGACCCAGTACTTC. It is translated as CSVGLSGLAGATQYF. The J gene is TRBJ2-5, the V gene TRBV29-1, with 14 bases fitting TRBD2. CDR3 length equals 15 residues. V trimming: 6 bases; J trimming: 7 bases; junction bases outside the gene matches: 10. Germline CDR1 SQVTM, CDR2 ANQGSEA.

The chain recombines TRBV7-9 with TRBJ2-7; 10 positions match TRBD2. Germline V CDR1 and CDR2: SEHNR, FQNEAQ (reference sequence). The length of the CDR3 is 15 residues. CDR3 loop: CASGLGLAGAYEQYV. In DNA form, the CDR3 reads TGTGCCAGCGGCTTAGGGCTAGCGGGAGCCTACGAGCAGTACGTC.

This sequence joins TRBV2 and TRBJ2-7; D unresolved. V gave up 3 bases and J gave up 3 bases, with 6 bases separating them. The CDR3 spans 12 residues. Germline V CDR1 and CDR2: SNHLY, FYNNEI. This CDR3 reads CASSEASYEQYF. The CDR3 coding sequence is TGTGCCAGCAGTGAGGCCAGCTACGAGCAGTACTTC.

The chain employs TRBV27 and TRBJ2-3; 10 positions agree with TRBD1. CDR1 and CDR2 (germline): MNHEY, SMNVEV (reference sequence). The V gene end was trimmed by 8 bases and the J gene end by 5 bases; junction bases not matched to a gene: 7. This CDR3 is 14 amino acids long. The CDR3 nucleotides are TGTGCCAGCGCCCGACAGGGGGCGGGAGATACGCAGTATTTT. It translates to CASARQGAGDTQYF.

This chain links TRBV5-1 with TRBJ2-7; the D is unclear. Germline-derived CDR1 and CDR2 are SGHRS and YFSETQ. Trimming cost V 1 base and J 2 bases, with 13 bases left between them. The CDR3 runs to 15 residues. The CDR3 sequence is CASSLNDWIPYEQYF. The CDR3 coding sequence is TGCGCCAGCAGCTTGAACGACTGGATCCCCTACGAGCAGTACTTC.

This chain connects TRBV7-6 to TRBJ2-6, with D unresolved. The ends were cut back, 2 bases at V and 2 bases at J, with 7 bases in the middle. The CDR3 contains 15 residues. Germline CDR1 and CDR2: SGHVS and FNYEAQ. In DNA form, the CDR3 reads TGTGCCAGCAGCTTAACGGGTCCTGGGGCCAACGTCCTGACTTTC. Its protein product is CASSLTGPGANVLTF.

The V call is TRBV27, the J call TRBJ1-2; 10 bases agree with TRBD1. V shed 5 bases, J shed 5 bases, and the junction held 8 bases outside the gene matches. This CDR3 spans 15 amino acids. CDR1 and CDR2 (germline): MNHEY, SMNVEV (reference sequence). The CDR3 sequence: CASSEKPGQGYGYTF. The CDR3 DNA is TGTGCCAGCAGTGAGAAACCGGGACAGGGGTATGGCTACACCTTC.